This T cell receptor (beta chain) originates from a study of T cells in Graves' hyperthyroidism and ophthalmopathy (dated by TCRdb to the late 2010s). Turning to the overall study: Peripheral blood was sampled at the time of initial diagnosis, prior to any treatment. To identify TCR V-J signatures that set the groups apart, the researchers used a discovery cohort of 100 patients, made up of around 40 with Graves' ophthalmopathy and 57 with stable Graves' hyperthyroidism. Whether ophthalmopathy could be predicted prospectively was tested in an independent validation cohort made up of about 20 hyperthyroidism patients plus 17 patients who later progressed to ophthalmopathy. The 100 discovery patients were randomly divided into training and test sets at a 7:3 ratio. In addition, the study compared T-cell repertoires in thyroid tissue and in blood from about 6 Graves' hyperthyroidism patients. Following sampling, methimazole starting at 30 mg daily was given to hyperthyroidism patients, and high-dose intravenous methylprednisolone was given to ophthalmopathy patients. The paper describes TCR Vbeta CDR3 sequencing of 135 peripheral blood samples, made up of roughly 45 ophthalmopathy patients, around 78 hyperthyroidism patients and approximately 17 progressor patients.

In the ophthalmopathy patients, disease was moderately to severely active, with a Clinical Activity Score of 3 or more, a NOSPECS grade of 4 or more, and a duration of less than 3 months. Exclusion was applied to patients with uncontrolled infections, other autoimmune diseases, pregnancy or lactation. Clinical symptoms, serum thyroxine and TRAb, thyroid ultrasound, and orbital computed tomography formed the basis for the diagnoses. Ficoll-Paque density gradient centrifugation was used to isolate PBMCs from approximately 10 ml of fresh peripheral blood. Total RNA was extracted using Trizol reagent, and RNA quality was assessed on an Agilent 2100 Bioanalyzer. The TCR beta CDR3 regions were amplified from the RNA transcripts. The first round of RT-PCR for the TCR CDR3 was performed with the HTBI primer set and the Qiagen OneStep RT-PCR kit. Libraries were constructed in a second round of multiplex PCR, after which size selection and purification were performed. Paired-end sequencing of the libraries was performed with 100 bp reads on an Illumina HiSeq2000. As for the authors' bioinformatics: SOAPnuke was used to process the raw data, with reads discarded if the reads contained adapters or uncalled bases, had a mean Phred below 15, or lacked an exact constant-primer or identifier match. High-quality paired reads were merged with COPE v1.2.5, and unique nucleotide sequences were defined as clonotypes. Clonotypes were aligned to IMGT TRBV, TRBD and TRBJ reference segments using MiTCR v1.1. Analysis was restricted to V-J combinations with a frequency above 0.0001, which covered over 98% of repertoires. A TCS score was defined as the ratio between F50 (clonal expansion) and ExV (chaos), using BLOSUM62-based TCRdist between CDR3 peptides within each V-J. Welch's t-statistics and random forest reduced 500 to 650 V-J features to 10 to 15, which were used in a naive Bayes classifier (R e1071). Thyroid-blood repertoire similarity was quantified with the Morisita-Horn index. TCRdb took the public reads, trimmed them with fastp at Q25, ran MiXCR for clone calling and kept in-frame beta chains. When rows share a CDR3 protein, they turn into one entry using the most common DNA and genes. It is TCRdb's table, rather than the study itself, that gives the V and J calls and clone size. For this sample there are 35,000 or so distinct CDR3 sequences; roughly 52% appear just once. Roughly 17% of the sample is held by the ten biggest clonotypes.

By its share of the sample, this clonotype is medium-sized (0.01 to 0.1%). Its antigen is currently not known. Per-base qualities were not stored, and no clone one base away is much larger. Broad study findings and their caveats: Most expanded thyroid clonotypes (frequency above 0.001) were also found in blood, which suggests that blood repertoires may mirror thyroid immune responses. In cross-validation, a model built on a 13 V-J signature told ophthalmopathy apart from stable hyperthyroidism with 85% to 90% sensitivity and about 81% specificity, and in testing the same model reached 80%/75%. No statistical method was used to fix the sample size in advance, and group allocation was not hidden from the investigators. In validation, the model predicted progression to ophthalmopathy with around 71% sensitivity and 72% to 85% specificity, a median of 6.5 months before onset.

V is pared back by 4 bases and J by 7 bases, with 15 bases lying between the germline termini. The germline V gene (reference sequence) gives CDR1 as SGHNT and CDR2 as YYREEE. The CDR3 holds 14 amino acids from the cysteine to the phenylalanine. Of the read, only the CDR3 DNA is kept; its 42 bases are in frame from base 1. This TCR was sampled from a man aged 40-49 years with Graves' ophthalmopathy. The chain is made from TRBV5-4 and TRBJ2-1; a tentative D call is TRBD1 (6 bases match). Material: blood. At the DNA level, the sequence is TGTGCCAGCAGCAGCGGACAGTCTTGGAATGAGCAGTTCTTC. It is translated as CASSSGQSWNEQFF.